This T cell receptor (beta chain) emerged from a study of OX40 agonist ivuxolimab in advanced cancers. Study background: Those treated in dose escalation had hepatocellular carcinoma, melanoma, renal cell cancer or head and neck cancer. Study conclusions and caveats: At doses 0.1 to 3.0 mg/kg, CD4+ and CD8+ clones expanded.

Turning to this clone: Its antigen is as yet unknown.

Researchers took blood at baseline, on cycle 4 day 1, and on cycle 7 day 1. The CDR3 has 14 residues. Germline CDR1 SGHNT, CDR2 YYREEE (reference sequence). Sequencing was performed with immunoSEQ multiplex PCR; in TCRdb, only in-frame clones are kept and a portion is missing. There are 75,000 to 100,000 clones in the sample; roughly 93% occur only once, and 0.6% to 0.8% lies in the top ten. The source material was CD4+ or CD8+ T cells sorted from blood, sampled in a trial of the OX40 agonist ivuxolimab. The receptor comes from an adult with an advanced solid tumor such as melanoma, head and neck, liver or kidney cancer. V is TRBV5-4 and J is TRBJ2-2; no reliable D call. This CDR3 reads CATSVLGNTGELFF. CDR3 coding DNA: TGTGCTACGTCGGTCTTGGGGAACACCGGGGAGCTGTTTTTT.